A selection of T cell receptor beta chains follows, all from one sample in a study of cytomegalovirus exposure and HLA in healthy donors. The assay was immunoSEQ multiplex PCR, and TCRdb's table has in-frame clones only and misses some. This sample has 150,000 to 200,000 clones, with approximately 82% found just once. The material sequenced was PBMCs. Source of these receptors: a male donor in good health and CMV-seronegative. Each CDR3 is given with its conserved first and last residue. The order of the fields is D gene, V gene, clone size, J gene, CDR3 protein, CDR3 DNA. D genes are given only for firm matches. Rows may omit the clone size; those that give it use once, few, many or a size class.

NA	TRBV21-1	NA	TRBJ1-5	CASSKVVGGHQPQHF	TGTGCCAGCAGCAAAGTAGTAGGGGGACATCAGCCCCAGCATTTT
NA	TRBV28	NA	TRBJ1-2	CASSPGRGWSHTF	TGTGCCAGCAGTCCCGGACGGGGATGGTCTCACACCTTC
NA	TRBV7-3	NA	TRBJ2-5	CASSFGSQETQYF	TGTGCCAGCAGCTTTGGCAGCCAAGAGACCCAGTACTTC
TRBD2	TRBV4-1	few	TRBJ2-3	CASSPDGTSSNPGTDTQYF	TGCGCCAGCAGCCCAGACGGGACTAGCTCGAATCCGGGCACAGATACGCAGTATTTT
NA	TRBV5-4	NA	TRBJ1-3	CASSSSGAGNTIYF	TGTGCCAGCAGCTCCAGCGGGGCCGGAAACACCATATATTTT
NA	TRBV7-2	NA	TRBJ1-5	CASSFSTGSSQPQHF	TGTGCCAGCAGCTTTAGCACAGGGAGTTCCCAGCCCCAGCATTTT
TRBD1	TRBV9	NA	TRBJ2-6	CASSERQGLSSGANVLTF	TGTGCCAGCAGCGAAAGACAGGGCTTAAGCTCTGGGGCCAACGTCCTGACTTTC
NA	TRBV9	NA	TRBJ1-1	CASSVIQGPAEAFF	TGTGCCAGCAGCGTAATCCAGGGGCCCGCTGAAGCTTTCTTT
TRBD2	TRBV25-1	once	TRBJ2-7	CASSGLATYEQYF	TGTGCCAGCTCGGGACTAGCGACCTACGAGCAGTACTTC
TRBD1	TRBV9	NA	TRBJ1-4	CASSLREGALGEKLFF	TGTGCCAGCAGCCTAAGAGAGGGGGCGCTGGGGGAAAAACTGTTTTTT
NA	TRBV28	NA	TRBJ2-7	CASSLWGVGLYEQYF	TGTGCCAGCAGTTTATGGGGAGTGGGTTTATACGAGCAGTACTTC
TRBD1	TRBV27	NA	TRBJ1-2	CASSGTEGYTF	TGTGCCAGCAGCGGGACAGAGGGCTACACCTTC